This TCR beta chain was captured by sequencing in a study of blood T cell repertoires in COVID-19. For the study at large: Acute and convalescent COVID-19 samples came from the United States, Italy and Spain. Sample material is recorded as cDNA or gDNA derived from T cells, B-cell-depleted T cells, or PBMCs.

Per the study methods: Reference gene primer amplification yielded estimated nucleated cell counts. The repertoire was sequenced with immunoSEQ multiplex PCR; TCRdb's copy has only in-frame clones and lacks some. The V and J calls and the clone size are those of that table, but D and trimming were determined from the DNA. The sample records tens of thousands of clones, around 87% being singletons. The CDR3 loop spans 15 amino acids. Trimming removed 1 base from V and 4 bases from J; junction bases left unmatched: 5. Germline CDR1 KGHDR, CDR2 SFDVKD. The receptor was derived from a human donor in a cohort sampled during active COVID-19. The sequenced sample consisted of peripheral blood. The rearrangement joins TRBV24-1 to TRBJ1-2; 7 bases map to TRBD1. CDR3 coding DNA: TGTGCCACCAGTGATTTTGGGGACAGCCTCTATGGCTACACCTTC. Translating it yields CATSDFGDSLYGYTF.